These 29 T cell receptor beta chains were all obtained from the same sample, sequenced in a study of cytomegalovirus exposure and HLA in healthy donors. The PCR had 60 Vbeta and 13 Jbeta primers. Assay used: immunoSEQ multiplex PCR; TCRdb lists only in-frame clones, some missing. The sample yields about 190,000 clones, just under 75% seen once. Sequenced input: PBMCs. Receptors originate from a woman aged 30 to 39 in good health and CMV-seropositive.

The sample holds a few counts of this clone. This chain links TRBV2 with TRBJ1-1; 7 nucleotides agree with TRBD1. This CDR3 contains 13 residues. Germline CDR1 SNHLY, CDR2 FYNNEI. After removal of 6 bases from V and 5 bases from J, the junction contained 6 bases not matched to a gene. CDR3 sequence: CASRRTGETEAFF. CDR3 bases: TGTGCCAGCAGGCGGACAGGAGAGACTGAAGCTTTCTTT.

This clone was found a few times. The chain employs TRBV11-2 and TRBJ2-5; 7 bases match TRBD2. V lost 5 bases, J lost 2 bases, and 8 bases stayed unmatched. CDR3 size: 15 residues. The germline CDR1 and CDR2 sequences are SGHAT and FQNNGV. The CDR3 bases are TGTGCCAGCAGCCCTCTGCGGGGGTCTCAAGAGACCCAGTACTTC. This encodes CASSPLRGSQETQYF.

The chain uses TRBV18 and TRBJ1-1, with D possibly matching TRBD1 (6 bases). CDR1 is KGHSH, CDR2 LQKENI, per germline. Trimming pared 2 bases from V and 3 bases from J, leaving 16 bases between. The CDR3 has 16 residues. CDR3 in DNA: TGTGCCAGCTCACCAGTGGCGGGGGCGAGGTACACTGAAGCTTTCTTT. It is translated as CASSPVAGARYTEAFF.

The chain links TRBV10-2 to TRBJ2-1, with 9 bases lining up with TRBD2. The junction had 13 bases not matched to a gene; V was cut back by 3 bases and J by 7 bases. Germline V gives CDR1 WSHSY, CDR2 SAAADI. This CDR3 has 17 amino acids. CDR3 DNA: TGCGCCAGCAGTGATACGGCGCGGGAGGGGTCTAAAAATGAGCAGTTCTTC. This codes for CASSDTAREGSKNEQFF.

The chain carries TRBV19 and TRBJ1-2, with 8 bases identical to TRBD1. The CDR3 totals 14 residues. After removal of 8 bases from V and 6 bases from J, the junction contained 11 bases not matched to a gene. Germline V gene data show CDR1 as LNHDA and CDR2 as SQIVND (reference sequence). This CDR3 reads CASRQGLPLHGYTF. For the CDR3, the DNA is TGTGCCAGTCGACAGGGGCTTCCCTTGCATGGCTACACCTTC.

The chain links TRBV7-9 to TRBJ1-4; no reliable D call. The CDR3 contains 15 residues. Germline V gene lookup returns CDR1 SEHNR and CDR2 FQNEAQ (reference sequence). With 2 bases removed from V and 2 bases from J, the gap between germline ends came to 9 bases. CDR3 sequence: CASSLSRRTNEKLFF. The CDR3 DNA reads as TGTGCCAGCAGCTTATCTCGCCGGACTAATGAAAAACTGTTTTTT. The variable domain in full, completed from reference TRBV7-9 and TRBJ1-4, reads DTGVSQNPRHKITKRGQNVTFRCDPISEHNRLYWYRQTLGQGPEFLTYFQNEAQLEKSRLLSDRFSAERPKGSFSTLEIQRTEQGDSAMYLCASSLSRRTNEKLFFGSGTQLSVL.

The rearrangement links TRBV2 to TRBJ2-7, with 10 nucleotides matching TRBD1. The CDR3 contains 14 residues. CDR1 is SNHLY, CDR2 FYNNEI, per germline. The ends lost 6 bases at V and 3 bases at J; junction bases unmatched: 5. The chain's CDR3 is CASRPRTGGYEQYF. The CDR3 DNA is TGTGCCAGCAGACCAAGGACAGGGGGCTACGAGCAGTACTTC.

The V and J genes are TRBV5-1 and TRBJ2-5; weak D call: TRBD1 (6 bases). V shed 4 bases and J shed 5 bases, with 9 bases lying between them. This CDR3 has 12 amino acids. The germline CDR1 and CDR2 sequences are SGHRS and YFSETQ. In DNA form, the CDR3 reads TGCGCCAGCAGCCCCCAGGGGGAGACCCAGTACTTC. It specifies CASSPQGETQYF.

The V gene is TRBV28, the J gene TRBJ1-4; 11 positions agree with TRBD1. This CDR3 is built from 17 residues. V gave up 5 bases and J gave up 3 bases; unmatched junction bases: 8. The germline CDR1 and CDR2 sequences are MDHEN and SYDVKM. CDR3 DNA: TGTGCCAGCAGTGCGCGGACAGGGGGCCTGGCTAATGAAAAACTGTTTTTT. It yields the protein CASSARTGGLANEKLFF.

This clone has just a few counts. This chain links TRBV6-5 with TRBJ2-1; 9 bases fit TRBD2. Germline assignment: CDR1 MNHEY and CDR2 SVGAGI. The CDR3 runs to 15 residues. Germline trimming cut 2 bases from V and 2 bases from J; bases unmatched to any gene: 1. This CDR3 is CASSYASGAYNEQFF. The DNA for the CDR3 is TGTGCCAGCAGTTACGCTAGCGGGGCCTACAATGAGCAGTTCTTC.

Here the CDR3 DNA reads TGTGCCAGTACCGATGGACAGGGGGCGGGGTCCTACGAGCAGTACTTC. Amino acids: CASTDGQGAGSYEQYF. V is TRBV19 and J is TRBJ2-7; 11 bases are shared with TRBD1. The CDR3 length is 16 residues. Trimming cost V 7 bases and J 1 base; bases outside gene matches: 9. The germline CDR1 and CDR2 sequences are LNHDA and SQIVND (reference sequence).

The table lists this clone with a few counts. The genes are TRBV11-3 and TRBJ2-3, with 9 bases fitting TRBD1. Losses at the gene ends were 0 bases for V and 2 bases for J; bases not matched to a gene: 6. Per the germline V gene, CDR1 is SGHNT and CDR2 is YENEEA. CDR3 length equals 17 residues. CDR3 in amino acids: CASSLEGTGNYTDTQYF. For the CDR3, the DNA is TGTGCCAGCAGCTTAGAAGGGACAGGGAATTACACAGATACGCAGTATTTT.

This chain connects TRBV7-2 to TRBJ2-1; D possibly corresponds to TRBD2 (5 bases). Germline V gene data show CDR1 as SGHTA and CDR2 as FQGNSA. V lost 5 bases, J lost 5 bases, and 16 bases lay in between. The CDR3 runs to 15 residues. CDR3 bases: TGTGCCAGCAGCCCCTCCTCGCGGGTGAACAATGAGCAGTTCTTC. As protein: CASSPSSRVNNEQFF. Drawing the rest from reference TRBV7-2 and TRBJ2-1, the complete variable domain is GAGVSQSPSNKVTEKGKDVELRCDPISGHTALYWYRQSLGQGLEFLIYFQGNSAPDKSGLPSDRFSAERTGGSVSTLTIQRTQQEDSAVYLCASSPSSRVNNEQFFGPGTRLTVL.

The rearrangement links TRBV6-6 to TRBJ2-7; TRBD1 aligns across 11 bases. The CDR3 has 15 amino acids. V dropped 7 bases and J dropped 5; count of bases not matched to a gene: 10. The germline V gene has CDR1 MNHNY and CDR2 SVGAGI (reference sequence). CDR3 sequence (DNA): TGTGCCAGCAAAGACGCGGGACAGGGGGATCACGAGCAGTACTTC. This translates into CASKDAGQGDHEQYF.

Written as DNA, the CDR3 is TGTGCCAGCAGTGCCGAGCCTTCCTACGAGCAGTACTTC. As protein: CASSAEPSYEQYF. The chain carries TRBV6-1 and TRBJ2-7; D is ambiguous. The CDR3 has 13 amino acids. The germline V gene encodes CDR1 MNHNS and CDR2 SASEGT. V dropped 4 bases and J dropped 1 base, with 8 bases sitting between them.

The chain recombines TRBV6-1 with TRBJ2-2; 9 positions agree with TRBD2. Germline-derived CDR1 and CDR2 are MNHNS and SASEGT. The V gene end was trimmed by 4 bases and the J gene end by 5 bases; junction bases not matched to a gene: 5. CDR3 length equals 15 residues. CDR3 sequence: CASSAPSGITGELFF. CDR3 nucleotides: TGTGCCAGCAGTGCCCCTAGCGGGATTACCGGGGAGCTGTTTTTT.

The sample holds one count of this clone. The V call is TRBV5-4, the J call TRBJ2-5; D is possibly TRBD2 (6 bases). Per germline, CDR1 SGHNT and CDR2 YYREEE (reference sequence). There are 14 residues in the CDR3. V was clipped by 4 bases and J by 2 bases, with 12 bases between them. CDR3 loop: CASSPSSVQETQYF. Here the CDR3 DNA reads TGTGCCAGCAGCCCGTCTAGCGTGCAAGAGACCCAGTACTTC.

This chain connects TRBV28 to TRBJ2-4; tentatively, D is TRBD1 (5 bases). With 5 bases removed from V and 8 bases from J, the gap between germline ends came to 7 bases. Germline values: CDR1 MDHEN, CDR2 SYDVKM. The CDR3 has 11 residues. The CDR3 spells CASSARDIQYF. The CDR3 DNA reads TGTGCCAGCAGTGCCAGGGACATTCAGTACTTC.

The chain combines TRBV28 with TRBJ2-3, with 13 positions matching TRBD2. The CDR3 length is 20 residues. The junction had 16 bases not matched to a gene; V was cut back by 3 bases and J by 4 bases. From germline, CDR1 is MDHEN and CDR2 SYDVKM. CDR3 bases: TGTGCCAGCAGTTTCTTATACCGACTAGCGGGAGGCCCCGTGTCAGATACGCAGTATTTT. Its protein is CASSFLYRLAGGPVSDTQYF. The full variable domain, its missing parts supplied by reference TRBV28 and TRBJ2-3, is DVKVTQSSRYLVKRTGEKVFLECVQDMDHENMFWYRQDPGLGLRLIYFSYDVKMKEKGDIPEGYSVSREKKERFSLILESASTNQTSMYLCASSFLYRLAGGPVSDTQYFGPGTRLTVL.

This clone has a handful of counts. The chain recombines TRBV4-1 with TRBJ1-5; D remains ambiguous. This CDR3 region has 15 residues. Between the trimmed V and J ends, which lost 0 bases and 9 bases, there was a span of 15 bases. Germline V lookup: CDR1 MGHRA, CDR2 YSYEKL. The CDR3 spells CASSQDEGGLWPQHF. The CDR3, as DNA: TGCGCCAGCAGCCAAGATGAAGGCGGGCTGTGGCCCCAGCATTTT.

This clone was observed a few times. This chain joins TRBV14 and TRBJ1-4, with D maybe TRBD1 (6 bases). Germline loops: CDR1 SGHDN, CDR2 FVKESK. The length of the CDR3 is 12 residues. V lost 9 bases and J 7 bases, leaving 12 bases between the germline ends. In DNA, the CDR3 is TGTGCCAGTGGGGGCACCGCTGAAAAACTGTTTTTT. It encodes CASGGTAEKLFF.

The chain couples TRBV6-6 to TRBJ2-7; no firm D call. V was cut by 0 bases and J by 2 bases, with 11 bases left in between. The CDR3 is 15 residues long. The germline V gene encodes CDR1 MNHNY and CDR2 SVGAGI (reference sequence). The DNA for the CDR3 is TGTGCCAGCAGTTACTCGCCTCGTGGAGCCTACGAGCAGTACTTC. It translates to CASSYSPRGAYEQYF.

For this clone: Distinct nucleotide sequences in the sample also encode this CDR3. V and J are TRBV5-1 and TRBJ2-7; unclear D gene. This CDR3 is built from 13 residues. Between the trimmed V and J ends, which lost 2 bases and 0 bases, there was a span of 6 bases. Germline values: CDR1 SGHRS, CDR2 YFSETQ. The CDR3 sequence: CASSLARSYEQYF. The CDR3 nucleotides read TGCGCCAGCAGCTTAGCTCGCTCCTACGAGCAGTACTTC.

The genes are TRBV28 and TRBJ1-1; TRBD1 matches at 8 bases. The CDR3 extends over 16 amino acids. Per germline, CDR1 MDHEN and CDR2 SYDVKM. J lost 1 base, V lost 5 bases, and 9 bases had no gene match. The CDR3 loop reads CASSLYRQGKNTEAFF. CDR3 nucleotides: TGTGCCAGCAGTCTGTATAGACAGGGGAAGAACACTGAAGCTTTCTTT.

This clone appeared once. The chain combines TRBV9 with TRBJ2-2; tentatively, D is TRBD1 (6 bases). Germline V lookup: CDR1 SGDLS, CDR2 YYNGEE. V was clipped by 4 bases and J by 1 base, with 8 bases between them. The CDR3 has 14 amino acids. CDR3 bases: TGTGCCAGCAGCTCGGGACAGAACACCGGGGAGCTGTTTTTT. Translating it yields CASSSGQNTGELFF.

The CDR3 nucleotides read TGTGCCAGCACCCCGATGGGCGGGGCATCCTACAATGAGCAGTTCTTC. This gives the protein CASTPMGGASYNEQFF. The V call is TRBV27, the J call TRBJ2-1, with D tentatively TRBD2 (6 bases). CDR1 and CDR2 (germline): MNHEY, SMNVEV (reference sequence). The CDR3 covers 16 residues. Trimming took 7 bases from V and 1 from J, leaving 17 bases between them.

The V call is TRBV5-4, the J call TRBJ2-3, with TRBD2 matching over 8 bases. The V and J ends lost 3 bases and 1 base, in that order; junction bases with no gene match: 4. The CDR3 spans 15 residues. Germline CDR1 and CDR2: SGHNT and YYREEE (reference sequence). CDR3 region: CASSSGLVGTDTQYF. CDR3 coding DNA: TGTGCCAGCAGCTCGGGACTAGTCGGCACAGATACGCAGTATTTT.

The chain joins TRBV28 to TRBJ1-2, with TRBD1 identical over 8 bases. Unmatched junction bases numbered 11, after V lost 5 bases and J lost 3 bases. The CDR3 is 16 residues long. Germline values: CDR1 MDHEN, CDR2 SYDVKM. In DNA form, the CDR3 reads TGTGCCAGCAGTCTACCCACGGACAGGGTAGACTATGGCTACACCTTC. This sequence encodes CASSLPTDRVDYGYTF.

The V call is TRBV19, the J call TRBJ1-1; 9 bases map to TRBD1. V gave up 10 bases and J gave up 1 base; unmatched junction bases: 10. This CDR3 is 15 amino acids long. CDR1 and CDR2 from the germline V gene are LNHDA and SQIVND (reference sequence). The CDR3 sequence is CATQRTGDWNTEAFF. CDR3 sequence (DNA): TGTGCCACCCAGAGGACAGGGGATTGGAACACTGAAGCTTTCTTT.